The 24 T cell receptor beta chains listed next were all sequenced from one sample in a study of blood T cell repertoires in COVID-19. The protocol was immunoSEQ multiplex PCR, while the TCRdb copy is restricted to in-frame clones and leaves out a portion. Among a few hundred thousand clones listed, more than 75% were seen once. Sample: PBMCs or T cells enriched from blood (not recorded which). These receptors all stem from a young woman who had recovered from COVID-19.

The chain combines TRBV4-1 with TRBJ1-2; D is unclear. CDR3 size: 13 residues. Germline V gives CDR1 MGHRA, CDR2 YSYEKL. The V and J ends lost 1 base and 1 base respectively, with 4 bases between them. The CDR3 loop reads CASSQAINYGYTF. For the CDR3, the DNA is TGCGCCAGCAGCCAAGCCATTAACTATGGCTACACCTTC.

As to this clone: This sequence may be a read error, since a much larger clone differs from it by one base. This rearrangement joins TRBV7-9 to TRBJ1-6; TRBD1 aligns across 10 bases. Germline CDR1 is SEHNR and CDR2 is FQNEAQ (reference sequence). The CDR3 contains 15 residues. With V trimmed by 5 bases and J by 5 bases, 3 bases remained unmatched. As DNA, the CDR3 is TGTGCCAGCAGCCCAGGGACAGGGGATAATTCACCCCTCCACTTT. Translated, it gives CASSPGTGDNSPLHF. The entire variable domain, with the rest obtained from reference TRBV7-9 and TRBJ1-6, is as follows: DTGVSQNPRHKITKRGQNVTFRCDPISEHNRLYWYRQTLGQGPEFLTYFQNEAQLEKSRLLSDRFSAERPKGSFSTLEIQRTEQGDSAMYLCASSPGTGDNSPLHFGNGTRLTVT.

Here the CDR3 reads CAWRQTGTNTEAFF. CDR3 coding DNA: TGTGCCTGGAGGCAGACAGGGACGAACACTGAAGCTTTCTTT. The chain combines TRBV30 with TRBJ1-1, with TRBD1 matching over 7 bases. The V gene's germline CDR1 is GTSNPN and CDR2 SVGIG (reference sequence). V lost 3 bases, J lost 1 base, and 5 bases stayed unmatched. The CDR3 is 14 residues long.

The chain has TRBV3-1 (or the pseudogene TRBV3-2) and TRBJ1-4; 8 nucleotides match TRBD1. This CDR3 is built from 14 residues. Germline V lookup: CDR1 LGHDT, CDR2 YNNKEL (reference sequence). The J segment lost 5 bases and the V segment lost 4 bases, leaving 3 bases of the junction unmatched. The CDR3 coding sequence is TGTGCCAGCAGCCTCGGACAGGGAAATGAAAAACTGTTTTTT. Translation: CASSLGQGNEKLFF.

The V gene is TRBV15, the J gene TRBJ2-3, with TRBD2 matching 7 bases. The V gene end was trimmed by 8 bases and the J gene end by 4 bases; junction bases not matched to a gene: 0. The CDR3 runs to 11 residues. Per the germline V gene, CDR1 is LNHNV and CDR2 is YYDKDF (reference sequence). The chain's CDR3 is CATRGADTQYF. CDR3 nucleotide sequence: TGTGCCACCCGGGGGGCAGATACGCAGTATTTT.

The rearrangement links TRBV6-5 to TRBJ2-1; 7 positions agree with TRBD1. Germline-derived CDR1 and CDR2 are MNHEY and SVGAGI. The CDR3 totals 15 residues. The trim removed 2 bases at V and 2 bases at J, leaving 3 bases unmatched. The CDR3 reads CASSYEGATYNEQFF. CDR3 sequence (DNA): TGTGCCAGCAGTTACGAGGGGGCGACCTACAATGAGCAGTTCTTC.

The rearrangement uses TRBV27 and TRBJ1-1; 7 bases are a match to TRBD1. Germline V lookup: CDR1 MNHEY, CDR2 SMNVEV (reference sequence). Unmatched junction bases numbered 5, after V lost 6 bases and J lost 4 bases. This CDR3 spans 13 amino acids. The CDR3 protein is CASRLQGPTEAFF. CDR3 DNA sequence: TGTGCCAGCAGGCTACAGGGGCCCACTGAAGCTTTCTTT.

This clone came up many times. The chain couples TRBV19 to TRBJ1-5; TRBD1 is a possible D gene (6 bases). This CDR3 contains 15 residues. Trimming removed 5 bases at V and 5 bases at J, with 16 bases between. The germline V gene encodes CDR1 LNHDA and CDR2 SQIVND (reference sequence). The CDR3: CASSPRWSGDQPQHF. For the CDR3, the DNA is TGTGCCAGTAGTCCGCGTTGGTCAGGGGATCAGCCCCAGCATTTT.

This clone was counted between two and nine times. The genes are TRBV7-9 and TRBJ2-1; D is unclear. Germline lookup yields CDR1 SEHNR and CDR2 FQNEAQ (reference sequence). Trimming pared 2 bases from V and 0 bases from J, leaving 17 bases between. The CDR3 loop spans 18 amino acids. CDR3 nucleotide sequence: TGTGCCAGCAGCTTATGCCCCCCTAGGAGTGGCTCCTACAATGAGCAGTTCTTC. It encodes CASSLCPPRSGSYNEQFF.

The chain employs TRBV30 and TRBJ1-5, with 7 bases fitting TRBD1. Per the germline V gene, CDR1 is GTSNPN and CDR2 is SVGIG (reference sequence). The CDR3 length is 15 residues. The V gene end was trimmed by 3 bases and the J gene end by 4 bases; junction bases not matched to a gene: 9. CDR3 DNA sequence: TGTGCCTGGAGCGGGGACAGAACATCGAATCAGCCCCAGCATTTT. This sequence encodes CAWSGDRTSNQPQHF.

This chain links TRBV7-8 with TRBJ2-7, with a possible D match to TRBD2 (5 bases). In germline, CDR1 is SGHVS, CDR2 FQNEAQ. Trimming took 1 base from V and 3 from J, leaving 7 bases between them. The CDR3 length is 13 residues. The DNA of the CDR3 is TGTGCCAGCAGCTTAGGGGAGTTCTACGAGCAGTACTTC. It translates to CASSLGEFYEQYF.

This clone was observed once. The chain has TRBV5-5 and TRBJ2-2; the match to TRBD1 covers 7 bases. V was clipped by 4 bases and J by 4 bases; unmatched bases: 10. The germline V gene has CDR1 SGHKS and CDR2 YYEKEE (reference sequence). CDR3 length: 16 amino acids. As DNA, the CDR3 is TGTGCCAGCAGCCGGGCACAGGGGTTATTCACCGGGGAGCTGTTTTTT. Its translation is CASSRAQGLFTGELFF.

This clone occurred a few times. J is TRBJ1-5 and V is TRBV4-1; D perhaps matches TRBD1 (6 bases). The germline V gene has CDR1 MGHRA and CDR2 YSYEKL. Trimming pared 1 base from V and 3 bases from J, leaving 10 bases between. The CDR3 is made up of 15 amino acids. This CDR3 reads CASSQVQGFNQPQHF. The DNA of the CDR3 is TGCGCCAGCAGCCAAGTACAGGGCTTCAATCAGCCCCAGCATTTT.

This chain's CDR3 is CASSQDTGTGNSPLHF. The CDR3 nucleotides read TGTGCCAGCAGCCAGGATACCGGGACTGGCAATTCACCCCTCCACTTT. This sequence joins TRBV14 and TRBJ1-6; perhaps TRBD1 as D (5 bases). Germline values: CDR1 SGHDN, CDR2 FVKESK. The CDR3 runs to 16 residues. The V and J ends lost 3 bases and 7 bases respectively, with 16 bases between them.

This rearrangement joins TRBV5-5 to TRBJ2-1; 11 bases are shared with TRBD2. With 4 bases clipped from V and 2 bases from J, the junction kept 11 bases outside the gene matches. This CDR3 spans 18 amino acids. Per the germline V gene, CDR1 is SGHKS and CDR2 is YYEKEE (reference sequence). CDR3 in amino acids: CASSLKSHSGGAYNEQFF. The CDR3 bases are TGTGCCAGCAGCCTGAAGTCCCATAGCGGGGGGGCCTACAATGAGCAGTTCTTC. The full variable domain, in which reference TRBV5-5 and TRBJ2-1 provide the parts outside the CDR3, is DAGVTQSPTHLIKTRGQQVTLRCSPISGHKSVSWYQQVLGQGPQFIFQYYEKEERGRGNFPDRFSARQFPNYSSELNVNALLLGDSALYLCASSLKSHSGGAYNEQFFGPGTRLTVL.

This clone was picked up one time. This rearrangement joins TRBV6-5 to TRBJ1-1; 7 bases are a match to TRBD1. CDR1 and CDR2 from the germline V gene are MNHEY and SVGAGI. The CDR3 has 13 residues. J lost 2 bases, V lost 7 bases, and 4 bases had no gene match. The CDR3 loop reads CASIGTANTEAFF. The CDR3 coding sequence is TGTGCCAGCATCGGGACAGCCAACACTGAAGCTTTCTTT.

The chain carries TRBV7-3 and TRBJ2-1; tentative D call: TRBD2 (5 bases). The CDR3 loop spans 13 amino acids. Trimming removed 2 bases from V and 3 bases from J, with 5 bases in between. Germline CDR1 reads SGHTA; CDR2 reads FQGTGA. CDR3 bases: TGTGCCAGCAGCTTAGGGAGCTACAATGAGCAGTTCTTC. It encodes CASSLGSYNEQFF.

This chain links TRBV4-1 with TRBJ2-1, with TRBD1 matching 7 bases. V shed 2 bases and J 7 bases; nucleotides not matched to a gene: 8. The CDR3 totals 15 residues. Germline V gene lookup returns CDR1 MGHRA and CDR2 YSYEKL. For the CDR3, the DNA is TGCGCCAGCAGCCAAAACGACAGGGAGAGTAATGAGCAGTTCTTC. Protein product: CASSQNDRESNEQFF.

This clone was observed a single time. J is TRBJ1-1 and V is TRBV19; 7 bases line up with TRBD1. This CDR3 has 14 residues. Germline V lookup: CDR1 LNHDA, CDR2 SQIVND (reference sequence). Germline trimming cut 7 bases from V and 0 bases from J; bases unmatched to any gene: 5. This CDR3 reads CASKGQLMNTEAFF. CDR3 coding DNA: TGTGCCAGTAAGGGACAGCTTATGAACACTGAAGCTTTCTTT.

V and J are TRBV6-5 and TRBJ1-2; 7 bases map to TRBD1. The germline V gene has CDR1 MNHEY and CDR2 SVGAGI. The trim removed 5 bases at V and 3 bases at J, leaving 6 bases unmatched. This CDR3 has 14 amino acids. CDR3 sequence (DNA): TGTGCCAGCAGTCCAACAGGGGTAGACTATGGCTACACCTTC. Amino acid sequence: CASSPTGVDYGYTF.

The V call is TRBV7-2, the J call TRBJ1-6, with a tentative D call TRBD1 (6 bases). This CDR3 region has 13 residues. Germline loops: CDR1 SGHTA, CDR2 FQGNSA. V was pared by 6 bases and J by 8 bases, with 11 bases between. CDR3: CASRQDSHSPLHF. CDR3 sequence (DNA): TGTGCCAGCAGGCAGGACAGCCATTCACCCCTCCACTTT.

J is TRBJ2-1 and V is TRBV5-1, with TRBD2 matching 13 bases. V trimming: 0 bases; J trimming: 5 bases; junction bases outside the gene matches: 8. The germline gives CDR1 SGHRS, CDR2 YFSETQ. This CDR3 region has 18 residues. The CDR3 nucleotides read TGCGCCAGCAGCTTGGCCAACGGACTAGCGGGGGAGAACAATGAGCAGTTCTTC. Amino acid sequence: CASSLANGLAGENNEQFF. Using reference TRBV5-1 and TRBJ2-1 for the parts outside the CDR3, the full variable domain is KAGVTQTPRYLIKTRGQQVTLSCSPISGHRSVSWYQQTPGQGLQFLFEYFSETQRNKGNFPGRFSGRQFSNSRSEMNVSTLELGDSALYLCASSLANGLAGENNEQFFGPGTRLTVL.

The chain has TRBV7-2 and TRBJ1-1; no definite D call. V lost 4 bases to trimming and J lost 7 bases, with 16 bases between them. Germline V gives CDR1 SGHTA, CDR2 FQGNSA. The CDR3 contains 14 residues. CDR3 DNA: TGTGCCAGCAGCTCGTTCAGATCCAGATTTGAAGCTTTCTTT. Encoded protein: CASSSFRSRFEAFF.

This clone appeared once. The chain has TRBV4-3 and TRBJ2-1, with D maybe TRBD2 (6 bases). CDR1 is LGHNA and CDR2 is YSLEER in the germline V gene. The CDR3 length is 16 residues. Trimming shortened V by 2 bases and J by 1 base, and 12 bases separated the two germline ends. CDR3 in amino acids: CASSQSRGASYNEQFF. Here the CDR3 DNA reads TGCGCCAGCAGCCAATCTCGCGGGGCGTCCTACAATGAGCAGTTCTTC.